This TCR beta chain was recovered during a study of T cells after yellow fever vaccination. About the study: The SMART-Seq v4 Ultra Low Input method served to prepare the low-cell-number fractions. Points from the study as a whole: Peaking on day 5 versus 15, the secondary response was faster but weaker.

V trimming: 4 bases; J trimming: 13 bases; junction bases outside the gene matches: 11. Germline V gene data show CDR1 as SGHKS and CDR2 as YYEKEE (reference sequence). This CDR3 is built from 14 residues. TCRdb reprocessed the 5' RACE reads with MiXCR, giving one entry per CDR3 protein. The sample yields around 250,000 distinct CDR3 sequences, around 4.9% seen once. In its sample, this clonotype was seen a few times. Its antigen is undetermined. The V gene is TRBV5-5, the J gene TRBJ1-6; 7 positions agree with TRBD1. The sequenced sample was CD4+ T cells sorted from PBMCs, obtained on the day of the yellow fever booster vaccination. The clonotype comes from a man between 18 and 35 years old who received the YFV17D yellow fever vaccine. This CDR3 reads CASSPRDSGSPLHF. CDR3 in DNA: TGTGCCAGCAGCCCCCGGGACAGTGGGAGCCCCCTCCACTTT.